This T cell receptor (beta chain) was documented in a study of control samples from healthy donors and cancer patients. CDR1 is KGHDR, CDR2 SFDVKD, per germline. The CDR3 extends over 12 amino acids. The V gene lost 4 bases and the J gene lost 4 bases, with 5 bases spanning the gap. Method: immunoSEQ multiplex PCR; TCRdb's copy keeps in-frame clones and lacks some. Here the sample spans just over 50,000 clones, about 88% being singletons. V usage is TRBV24-1 and J usage is TRBJ2-3; D call uncertain. The receptor was isolated from a man aged 45-65 years with head and neck cancer. The sample taken for sequencing was PBMCs. CDR3 in DNA: TGTGCCACCAGTGAGGGATCAGATACGCAGTATTTT. Encoded protein: CATSEGSDTQYF.